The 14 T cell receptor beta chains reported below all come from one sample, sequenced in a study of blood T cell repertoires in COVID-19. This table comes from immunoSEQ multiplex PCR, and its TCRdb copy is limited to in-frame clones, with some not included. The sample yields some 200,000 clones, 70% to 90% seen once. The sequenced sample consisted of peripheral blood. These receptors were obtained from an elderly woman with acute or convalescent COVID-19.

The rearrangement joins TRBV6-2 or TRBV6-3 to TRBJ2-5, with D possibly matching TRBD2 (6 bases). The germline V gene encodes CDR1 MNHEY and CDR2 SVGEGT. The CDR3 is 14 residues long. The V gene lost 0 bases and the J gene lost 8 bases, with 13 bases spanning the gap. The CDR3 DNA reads TGTGCCAGCAGTTACTCGGGACCGGGAGTAACCCAGTACTTC. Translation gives CASSYSGPGVTQYF.

The CDR3 DNA reads TGCGCCAGCAGCCCCCGACAGGGCCTCTCCTACGAGCAGTACTTC. Amino acid sequence: CASSPRQGLSYEQYF. The chain couples TRBV4-3 to TRBJ2-7, with 7 nucleotides matching TRBD1. Trimming at V came to 4 bases and at J to 0 bases, leaving 6 bases not matched to a gene. This CDR3 comprises 15 residues. Germline CDR1 LGHNA, CDR2 YSLEER.

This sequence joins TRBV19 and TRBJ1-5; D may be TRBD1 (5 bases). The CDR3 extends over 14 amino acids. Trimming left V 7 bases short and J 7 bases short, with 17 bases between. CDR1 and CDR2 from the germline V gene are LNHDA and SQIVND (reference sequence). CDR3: CASTLGRVGQPQHF. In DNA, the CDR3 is TGTGCCAGTACCTTGGGCAGGGTGGGACAGCCCCAGCATTTT.

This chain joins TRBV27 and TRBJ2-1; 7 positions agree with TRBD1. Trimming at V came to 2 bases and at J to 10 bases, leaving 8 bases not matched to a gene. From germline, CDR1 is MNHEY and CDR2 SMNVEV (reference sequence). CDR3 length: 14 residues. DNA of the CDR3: TGTGCCAGCAGTTTACTCAGGACAGGCCAAGAGCAGTTCTTC. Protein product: CASSLLRTGQEQFF.

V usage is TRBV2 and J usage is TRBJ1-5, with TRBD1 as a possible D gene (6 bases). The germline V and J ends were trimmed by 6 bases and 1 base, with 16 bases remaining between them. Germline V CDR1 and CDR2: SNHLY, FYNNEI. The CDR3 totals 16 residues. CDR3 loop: CASRGEQGRSNQPQHF. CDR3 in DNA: TGTGCCAGCAGGGGGGAACAGGGTCGAAGCAATCAGCCCCAGCATTTT.

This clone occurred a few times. The CDR3 DNA sequence: TGTGCCTGGCTTCCCGGGACAGAGAACACTGAAGCTTTCTTT. It codes for CAWLPGTENTEAFF. The J gene is TRBJ1-1, the V gene TRBV30; the match to TRBD1 covers 7 bases. This CDR3 contains 14 residues. The germline CDR1 and CDR2 sequences are GTSNPN and SVGIG (reference sequence). Losses at the gene ends were 5 bases for V and 1 base for J; bases not matched to a gene: 7.

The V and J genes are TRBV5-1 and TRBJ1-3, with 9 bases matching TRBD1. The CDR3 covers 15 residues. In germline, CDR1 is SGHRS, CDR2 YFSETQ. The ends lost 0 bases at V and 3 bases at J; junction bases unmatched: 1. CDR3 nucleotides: TGCGCCAGCAGCTTGGGGACAGGGGATGGAAACACCATATATTTT. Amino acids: CASSLGTGDGNTIYF.

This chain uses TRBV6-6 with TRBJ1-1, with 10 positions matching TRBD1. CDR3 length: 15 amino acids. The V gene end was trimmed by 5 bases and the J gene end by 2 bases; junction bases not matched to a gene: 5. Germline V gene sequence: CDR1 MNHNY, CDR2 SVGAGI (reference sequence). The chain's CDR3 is CASSAWDRGNTEAFF. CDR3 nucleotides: TGTGCCAGCAGTGCATGGGACAGGGGTAACACTGAAGCTTTCTTT.

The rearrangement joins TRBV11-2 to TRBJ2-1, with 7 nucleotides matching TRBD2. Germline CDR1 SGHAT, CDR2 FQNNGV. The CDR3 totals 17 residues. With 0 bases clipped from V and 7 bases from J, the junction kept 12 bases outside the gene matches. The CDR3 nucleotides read TGTGCCAGCAGCTTAGATACGGCTAGCGGAGGGCTAAATGAGCAGTTCTTC. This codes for CASSLDTASGGLNEQFF.

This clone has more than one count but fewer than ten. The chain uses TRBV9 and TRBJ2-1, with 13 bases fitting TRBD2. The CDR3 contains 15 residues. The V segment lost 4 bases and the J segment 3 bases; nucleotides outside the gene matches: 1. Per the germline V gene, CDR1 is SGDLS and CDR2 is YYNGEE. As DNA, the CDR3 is TGTGCCAGCAGCACTAGCGGGAGGGTCTACAATGAGCAGTTCTTC. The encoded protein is CASSTSGRVYNEQFF.

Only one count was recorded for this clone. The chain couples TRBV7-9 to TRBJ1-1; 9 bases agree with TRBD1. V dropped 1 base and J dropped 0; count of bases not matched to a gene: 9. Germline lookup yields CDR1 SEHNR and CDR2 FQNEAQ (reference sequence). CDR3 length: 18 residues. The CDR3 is CASSLVSGTGHMNTEAFF. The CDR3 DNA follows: TGTGCCAGCAGCTTAGTATCGGGGACAGGGCACATGAACACTGAAGCTTTCTTT.

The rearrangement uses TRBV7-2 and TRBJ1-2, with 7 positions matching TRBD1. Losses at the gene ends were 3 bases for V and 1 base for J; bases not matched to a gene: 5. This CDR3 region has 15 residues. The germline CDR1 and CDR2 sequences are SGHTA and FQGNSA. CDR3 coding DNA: TGTGCCAGCAGCTTGCGGACAGGAGATAACTATGGCTACACCTTC. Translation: CASSLRTGDNYGYTF.

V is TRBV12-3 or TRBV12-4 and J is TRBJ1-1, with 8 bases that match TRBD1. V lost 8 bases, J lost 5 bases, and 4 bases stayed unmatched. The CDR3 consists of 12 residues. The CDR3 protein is CASARGRTEAFF. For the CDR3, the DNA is TGTGCCAGCGCCAGGGGGCGGACTGAAGCTTTCTTT.

Here the CDR3 reads CASRPKDSKDSNQPQHF. The CDR3 coding sequence is TGTGCAAGTCGCCCTAAGGACAGTAAAGATAGCAATCAGCCCCAGCATTTT. The chain is built from TRBV12-2 and TRBJ1-5; the D segment call TRBD1 is taken from the table without a DNA check. TRBV12-2 represents a pseudogene. The length of the CDR3 is 17 residues.